The 21 T cell receptor beta chains below all came from one sample that was sequenced in a study of Graves' ophthalmopathy and Graves' hyperthyroidism. Amplification of TCR beta CDR3 regions used RNA transcripts. Investigators did first-round RT-PCR with HTBI primers, then second-round multiplex PCR. TCRdb re-called the multiplex PCR reads through MiXCR, storing one row per CDR3 protein. The sample lists some 380,000 distinct CDR3 sequences, roughly 15% seen once, with approximately 7% in the top ten. Sequencing was carried out using peripheral blood. The receptor set was obtained from a woman between 18 and 30 years old with stable Graves' hyperthyroidism.

The chain carries TRBV28 and TRBJ2-7, with D perhaps matching TRBD2 (5 bases). Judging by the DNA end, TRBJ2-5 fits better; the J call may be wrong. Germline V gives CDR1 MDHEN, CDR2 SYDVKM. This CDR3 comprises 15 residues. This CDR3 reads CASSFPQTSLETQYF. In DNA, the CDR3 is TGTGCCAGCAGTTTCCCCCAAACTAGTTTGGAGACCCAGTACTTC.

This clonotype was seen more than once but under ten times. This chain connects TRBV19 to TRBJ2-4; possibly TRBD2 for D (5 bases). Trimming pared 5 bases from V and 5 bases from J, leaving 10 bases between. The CDR3 loop spans 13 amino acids. CDR1 and CDR2 (germline): LNHDA, SQIVND (reference sequence). CDR3 region: CASSLTTQNIQYF. CDR3 DNA: TGTGCCAGTAGTTTGACTACCCAAAACATTCAGTACTTC.

V is TRBV2 and J is TRBJ2-3; D ambiguous. Germline values: CDR1 SNHLY, CDR2 FYNNEI. The CDR3 runs to 10 residues. Trimming took 6 bases from V and 6 from J, leaving 4 bases between them. The CDR3 nucleotides read TGTGCCAGCAGCGTCGATACGCAGTATTTT. It specifies CASSVDTQYF. The variable domain in full, with the rest retrieved from reference TRBV2 and TRBJ2-3, is EPEVTQTPSHQVTQMGQEVILRCVPISNHLYFYWYRQILGQKVEFLVSFYNNEISEKSEIFDDQFSVERPDGSNFTLKIRSTKLEDSAMYFCASSVDTQYFGPGTRLTVL.

This clonotype was counted many times. The chain carries TRBV14 and TRBJ2-5; D is perhaps TRBD2 (6 bases). The CDR3 runs 15 residues. V was cut by 2 bases and J by 1 base, with 11 bases left in between. Germline V lookup: CDR1 SGHDN, CDR2 FVKESK. The CDR3 nucleotides read TGTGCCAGCAGCCAAACGGGAGCCCCCCAAGAGACCCAGTACTTC. Translation gives CASSQTGAPQETQYF.

The sample holds many counts of this clonotype. This rearrangement joins TRBV6-5 to TRBJ1-5; the D is unclear. Germline loops: CDR1 MNHEY, CDR2 SVGAGI. Trimming took 4 bases from V and 8 from J, leaving 15 bases between them. This CDR3 has 14 residues. CDR3 amino acids: CASSSPPREEPQHF. The CDR3 coding sequence is TGTGCCAGCAGTTCCCCACCTCGGGAGGAGCCCCAGCATTTT.

This clonotype was counted many times. V gene TRBV29-1 combines with J gene TRBJ1-1; maybe TRBD1 (6 bases). The ends were cut back, 7 bases at V and 6 bases at J, with 27 bases in the middle. Germline V gene lookup returns CDR1 SQVTM and CDR2 ANQGSEA. The CDR3 length is 16 residues. The CDR3 protein is CSAPVGQPVGQSEAFF. CDR3 sequence (DNA): TGCAGCGCTCCCGTCGGACAGCCCGTGGGCCAATCTGAAGCTTTCTTT.

This clonotype was seen ten or more times. V usage is TRBV6-1 and J usage is TRBJ1-2; D might be TRBD1 (5 bases). The V end lost 6 bases, the J end lost 8 bases, and 22 bases lay between the germline ends. CDR3 length: 15 amino acids. Germline CDR1 and CDR2: MNHNS and SASEGT. CDR3 loop: CASSLTQTDLGGYTF. The CDR3, as DNA: TGTGCCAGCAGCCTGACCCAGACAGACCTAGGAGGCTACACCTTC.

As to this clonotype: Compared with germline, one end of the junction differs, possibly owing to a read error. The chain employs TRBV7-6 and TRBJ2-5; D is unclear. This CDR3 contains 11 residues. Per germline, CDR1 SGHVS and CDR2 FNYEAQ. The CDR3 bases are TGTGCCAGTAGCCCCGTAGAGACCCAGTACTTT. This gives the protein CASSPVETQYF.

This clonotype has only a few counts. V usage is TRBV11-3 and J usage is TRBJ1-1, with D unclear. This CDR3 region has 14 residues. V lost 5 bases and J lost 0, with 10 bases in between. In germline, CDR1 is SGHNT, CDR2 YENEEA. CDR3 nucleotides: TGTGCCAGCAGCCCCGAGTATATGAACACTGAAGCTTTCTTT. Its translation is CASSPEYMNTEAFF.

This clonotype was observed at least ten times. The CDR3 sequence is CASSLALGEGGQPQHF. CDR3 sequence (DNA): TGTGCCAGCAGCTTAGCGCTGGGAGAGGGCGGCCAGCCCCAGCATTTT. The chain employs TRBV7-2 and TRBJ1-5; D gene ambiguous. This CDR3 spans 16 amino acids. V was pared by 0 bases and J by 7 bases, with 16 bases between. Germline values: CDR1 SGHTA, CDR2 FQGNSA.

This clonotype occurred many times. The V call is TRBV2, the J call TRBJ2-7, with a possible D match to TRBD2 (6 bases). Trimming took 2 bases from V and 7 from J, leaving 9 bases between them. The CDR3 runs 12 residues. Looked up from germline, CDR1 is SNHLY and CDR2 is FYNNEI. The CDR3 here is CASSEWGEEQYF. The CDR3 DNA sequence: TGTGCCAGCAGTGAATGGGGGGAAGAGCAGTACTTC. Filled out from reference TRBV2 and TRBJ2-7, the complete variable domain reads EPEVTQTPSHQVTQMGQEVILRCVPISNHLYFYWYRQILGQKVEFLVSFYNNEISEKSEIFDDQFSVERPDGSNFTLKIRSTKLEDSAMYFCASSEWGEEQYFGPGTRLTVT.

The sample holds one count of this clonotype. The J gene is TRBJ1-1, the V gene TRBV28; unclear D gene. Between the trimmed V and J ends, which lost 6 bases and 1 base, there was a span of 9 bases. The V gene's germline CDR1 is MDHEN and CDR2 SYDVKM. The CDR3 has 13 amino acids. The CDR3 DNA reads TGTGCCAGCAGGGAATATCCGAACACTGAAGCTTTCTTT. Translation gives CASREYPNTEAFF.

This clonotype was seen ten or more times. In DNA, the CDR3 is TGTGCCAGCAGCCACGGGGGGGCCCAGTACTTC. This encodes CASSHGGAQYF. The chain combines TRBV12-3 or TRBV12-4 with TRBJ2-5, with 8 bases aligning to TRBD2. V dropped 6 bases and J dropped 9; count of bases not matched to a gene: 3. The CDR3 extends over 11 amino acids.

This CDR3 is CASSFWSLSHSSYEQYF. CDR3 coding DNA: TGTGCCAGCAGTTTCTGGAGCCTCTCACACTCCTCCTACGAGCAGTACTTC. The chain recombines TRBV12-3 or TRBV12-4 with TRBJ2-7; D not certain. The CDR3 has 17 amino acids. The V end lost 3 bases, the J end lost 0 bases, and 18 bases lay between the germline ends.

In nucleotides, the CDR3 is TGTGCCAGCAGGGATACAGGGAGGGGAGTTCGGCGGTGGAAGAACACTGAAGCTTTCTTT. Protein product: CASRDTGRGVRRWKNTEAFF. This chain links TRBV2 with TRBJ1-1; a weak D match, TRBD1 (6 bases). The germline V and J ends were trimmed by 6 bases and 1 base, with 30 bases remaining between them. Per the germline V gene, CDR1 is SNHLY and CDR2 is FYNNEI. This CDR3 comprises 20 residues.

The CDR3 coding sequence is TGTGCCAGCAGTCCTAGCGGGAGCTCTACCTATTACCCTTACGAGCAGTACTTC. Translated, it gives CASSPSGSSTYYPYEQYF. The rearrangement uses TRBV6-2 or TRBV6-3 and TRBJ2-7; TRBD2 aligns across 10 bases. CDR1 is MNHEY and CDR2 is SVGEGT in the germline V gene. V lost 5 bases and J lost 4; bases outside the gene matches: 17. The CDR3 has 18 amino acids.

This clonotype was counted between two and nine times. This may stem from a read error, because a much larger clone lies one nucleotide away. Lacking the conserved final phenylalanine or tryptophan, this CDR3 likely reflects a read error. The chain carries TRBV9 and TRBJ1-2; D is unclear. Germline V gene data show CDR1 as SGDLS and CDR2 as YYNGEE. Trimming left V 1 base short and J 6 bases short, with 10 bases between. The CDR3 is 13 residues long. The CDR3 loop reads CASSVWRGDGYTV. The CDR3 DNA reads as TGTGCCAGCAGCGTATGGCGGGGTGATGGCTACACCGTC.

This clonotype was counted ten times or more. Written as DNA, the CDR3 is TGCGCCAGCAGCCAAGATTCTGAGGGGCGGCAAGAGACCCAGTACTTC. Translated: CASSQDSEGRQETQYF. This sequence joins TRBV4-1 and TRBJ2-5; perhaps D is TRBD1 or TRBD2 (5 bases each). Germline assignment: CDR1 MGHRA and CDR2 YSYEKL. The CDR3 is made up of 16 amino acids. V lost 0 bases and J lost 2, with 13 bases in between.

This clonotype was counted many times. This rearrangement joins TRBV14 to TRBJ2-5; TRBD1 matches at 12 bases. CDR3 length equals 16 residues. The ends lost 2 bases at V and 5 bases at J; junction bases unmatched: 6. The germline CDR1 and CDR2 sequences are SGHDN and FVKESK. CDR3 sequence reads: CASSQLGQGALETQYF. The CDR3 bases are TGTGCCAGCAGCCAATTGGGACAGGGGGCATTGGAGACCCAGTACTTC. The complete variable domain, with remaining parts taken from reference TRBV14 and TRBJ2-5, reads EAGVTQFPSHSVIEKGQTVTLRCDPISGHDNLYWYRRVMGKEIKFLLHFVKESKQDESGMPNNRFLAERTGGTYSTLKVQPAELEDSGVYFCASSQLGQGALETQYFGPGTRLLVL.

The V gene is TRBV6-1, the J gene TRBJ1-2, with unresolved D. Germline CDR1 MNHNS, CDR2 SASEGT. The germline V and J ends were trimmed by 6 bases and 2 bases, with 13 bases remaining between them. This CDR3 comprises 14 residues. The CDR3 DNA is TGTGCCAGCAGGGAGAGTAACAAGAACTATGGCTACACCTTC. Translating it yields CASRESNKNYGYTF.

The V call is TRBV7-3, the J call TRBJ2-5; 10 nucleotides agree with TRBD1. Germline V gene data show CDR1 as SGHTA and CDR2 as FQGTGA. The CDR3 loop spans 16 amino acids. After removal of 5 bases from V and 5 bases from J, the junction contained 11 bases not matched to a gene. The CDR3 loop reads CASSPSGTGAWETQYF. CDR3 sequence (DNA): TGTGCCAGCAGCCCCTCCGGGACAGGGGCCTGGGAGACCCAGTACTTC.